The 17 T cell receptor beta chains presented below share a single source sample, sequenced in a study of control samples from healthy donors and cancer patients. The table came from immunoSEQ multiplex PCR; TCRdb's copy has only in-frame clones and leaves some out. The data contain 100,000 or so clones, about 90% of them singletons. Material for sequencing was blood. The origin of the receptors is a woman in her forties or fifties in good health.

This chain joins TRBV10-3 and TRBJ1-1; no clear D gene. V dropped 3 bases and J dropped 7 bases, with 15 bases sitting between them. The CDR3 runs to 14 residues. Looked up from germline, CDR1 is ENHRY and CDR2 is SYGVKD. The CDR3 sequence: CAISDGSRHFEAFF. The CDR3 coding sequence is TGTGCCATCAGTGACGGCAGCCGACACTTTGAAGCTTTCTTT.

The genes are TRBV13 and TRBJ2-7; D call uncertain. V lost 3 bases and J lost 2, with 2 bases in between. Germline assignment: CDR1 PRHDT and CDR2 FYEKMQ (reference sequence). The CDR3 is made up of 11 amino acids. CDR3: CASSFAYEQYV. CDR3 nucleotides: TGTGCCAGCAGCTTCGCCTACGAGCAGTACGTC.

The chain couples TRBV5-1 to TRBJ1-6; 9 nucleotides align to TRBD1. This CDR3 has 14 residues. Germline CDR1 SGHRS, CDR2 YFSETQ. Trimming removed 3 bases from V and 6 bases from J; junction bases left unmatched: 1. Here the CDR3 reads CASSWGQGNSPLHF. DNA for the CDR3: TGCGCCAGCAGCTGGGGACAGGGTAATTCACCCCTCCACTTT.

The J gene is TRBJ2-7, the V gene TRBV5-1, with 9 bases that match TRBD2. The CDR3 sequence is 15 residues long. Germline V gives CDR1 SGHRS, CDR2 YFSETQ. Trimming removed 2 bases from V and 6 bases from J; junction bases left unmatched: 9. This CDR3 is CASSLSPAGGLEQYF. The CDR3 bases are TGCGCCAGCAGCTTATCCCCCGCGGGGGGGCTCGAGCAGTACTTC. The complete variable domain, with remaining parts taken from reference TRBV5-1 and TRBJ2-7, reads KAGVTQTPRYLIKTRGQQVTLSCSPISGHRSVSWYQQTPGQGLQFLFEYFSETQRNKGNFPGRFSGRQFSNSRSEMNVSTLELGDSALYLCASSLSPAGGLEQYFGPGTRLTVT.

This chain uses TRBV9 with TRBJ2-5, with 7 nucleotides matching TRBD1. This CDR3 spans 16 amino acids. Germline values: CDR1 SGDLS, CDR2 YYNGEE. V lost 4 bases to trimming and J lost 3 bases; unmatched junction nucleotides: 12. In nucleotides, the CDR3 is TGTGCCAGCAGCCCGAGACAGGGTTTGGGCGAAGAGACCCAGTACTTC. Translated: CASSPRQGLGEETQYF.

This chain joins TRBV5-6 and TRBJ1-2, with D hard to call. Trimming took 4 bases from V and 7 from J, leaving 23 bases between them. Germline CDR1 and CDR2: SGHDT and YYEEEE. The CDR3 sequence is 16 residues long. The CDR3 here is CASSQGHSQNVGGYTF. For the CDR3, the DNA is TGTGCCAGCAGCCAAGGGCACAGTCAGAACGTGGGTGGCTACACCTTC. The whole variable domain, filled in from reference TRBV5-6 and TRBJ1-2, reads DAGVTQSPTHLIKTRGQQVTLRCSPKSGHDTVSWYQQALGQGPQFIFQYYEEEERQRGNFPDRFSGHQFPNYSSELNVNALLLGDSALYLCASSQGHSQNVGGYTFGSGTRLTVV.

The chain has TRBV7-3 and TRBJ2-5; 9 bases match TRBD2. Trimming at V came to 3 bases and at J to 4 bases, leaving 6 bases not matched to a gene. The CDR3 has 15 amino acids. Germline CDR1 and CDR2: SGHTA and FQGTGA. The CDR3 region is CASSLIAGVRETQYF. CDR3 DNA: TGTGCCAGCAGCTTGATAGCGGGAGTACGAGAGACCCAGTACTTC.

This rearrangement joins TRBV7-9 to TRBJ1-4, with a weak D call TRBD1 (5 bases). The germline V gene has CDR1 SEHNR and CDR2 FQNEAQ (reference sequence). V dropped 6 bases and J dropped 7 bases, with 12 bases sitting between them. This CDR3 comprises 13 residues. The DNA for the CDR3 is TGTGCCAGCAGTCAAGGGGCGGGTGAAAAACTGTTTTTT. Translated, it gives CASSQGAGEKLFF.

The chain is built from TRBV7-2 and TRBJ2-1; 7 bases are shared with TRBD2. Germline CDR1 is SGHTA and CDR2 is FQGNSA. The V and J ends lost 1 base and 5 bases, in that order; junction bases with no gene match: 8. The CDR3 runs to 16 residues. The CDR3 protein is CASSLVRLAEHNEQFF. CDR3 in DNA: TGTGCCAGCAGCTTAGTTCGGCTAGCGGAGCACAATGAGCAGTTCTTC.

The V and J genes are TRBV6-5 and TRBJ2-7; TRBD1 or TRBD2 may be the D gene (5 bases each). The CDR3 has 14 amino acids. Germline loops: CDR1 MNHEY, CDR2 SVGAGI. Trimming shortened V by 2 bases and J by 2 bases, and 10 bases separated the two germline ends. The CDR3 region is CASSYGDGTYEQYF. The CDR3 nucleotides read TGTGCCAGCAGTTACGGGGACGGAACCTACGAGCAGTACTTC.

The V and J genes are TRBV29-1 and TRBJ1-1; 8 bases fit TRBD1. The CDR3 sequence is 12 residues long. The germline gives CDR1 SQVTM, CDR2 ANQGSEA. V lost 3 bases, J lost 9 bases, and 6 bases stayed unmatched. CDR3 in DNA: TGCAGCGTTGAGGGGGACAGGAATAAAGCTTTCTTT. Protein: CSVEGDRNKAFF. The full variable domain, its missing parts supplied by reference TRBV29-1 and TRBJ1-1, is SAVISQKPSRDICQRGTSLTIQCQVDSQVTMMFWYRQQPGQSLTLIATANQGSEATYESGFVIDKFPISRPNLTFSTLTVSNMSPEDSSIYLCSVEGDRNKAFFGQGTRLTVV.

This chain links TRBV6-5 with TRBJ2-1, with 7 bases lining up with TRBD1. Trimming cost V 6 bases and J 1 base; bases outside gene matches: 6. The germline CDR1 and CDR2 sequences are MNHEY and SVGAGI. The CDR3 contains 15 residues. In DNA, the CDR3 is TGTGCCAGCAGCTCCGACAGGGCGTCCTACAATGAGCAGTTCTTC. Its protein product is CASSSDRASYNEQFF.

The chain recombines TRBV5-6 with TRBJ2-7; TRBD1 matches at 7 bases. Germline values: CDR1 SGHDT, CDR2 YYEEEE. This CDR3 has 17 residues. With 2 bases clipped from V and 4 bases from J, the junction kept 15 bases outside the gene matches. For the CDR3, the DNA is TGTGCCAGCAGCTTACCGATCGACAGGGAAAAGGCTTACGAGCAGTACTTC. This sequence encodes CASSLPIDREKAYEQYF.

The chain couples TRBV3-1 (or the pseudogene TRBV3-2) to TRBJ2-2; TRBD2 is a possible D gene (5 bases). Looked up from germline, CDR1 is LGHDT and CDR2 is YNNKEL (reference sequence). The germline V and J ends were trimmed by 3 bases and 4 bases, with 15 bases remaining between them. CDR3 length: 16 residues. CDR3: CASSQTLALVTGELFF. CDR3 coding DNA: TGTGCCAGCAGCCAGACGCTAGCTTTGGTCACCGGGGAGCTGTTTTTT.

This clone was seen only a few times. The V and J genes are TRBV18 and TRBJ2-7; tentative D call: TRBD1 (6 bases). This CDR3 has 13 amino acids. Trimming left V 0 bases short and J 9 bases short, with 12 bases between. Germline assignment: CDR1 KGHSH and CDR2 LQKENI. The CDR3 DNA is TGTGCCAGCTCACCACCTGTCGTGACAGGGCAGTACTTC. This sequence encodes CASSPPVVTGQYF.

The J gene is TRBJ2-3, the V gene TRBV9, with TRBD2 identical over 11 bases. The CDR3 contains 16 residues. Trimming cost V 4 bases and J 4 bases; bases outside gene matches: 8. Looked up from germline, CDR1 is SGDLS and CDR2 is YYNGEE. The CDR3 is CASSLPLAGGPDTQYF. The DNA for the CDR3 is TGTGCCAGCAGCCTACCTTTAGCGGGGGGGCCAGATACGCAGTATTTT.

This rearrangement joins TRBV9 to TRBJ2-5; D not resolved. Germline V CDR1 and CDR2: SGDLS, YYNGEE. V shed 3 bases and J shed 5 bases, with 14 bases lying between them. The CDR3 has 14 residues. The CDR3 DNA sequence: TGTGCCAGCAGCGGGGAACGAGGACGGGAGACCCAGTACTTC. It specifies CASSGERGRETQYF.